The 29 T cell receptor beta chains given below trace back to one sample, sequenced in a study of human thymus T cells. Method: immunoSEQ multiplex PCR; TCRdb's copy keeps in-frame clones and lacks some. The repertoire consists of some 130,000 clones, with around 94% occurring once and the leading ten covering around 0.025%. Corrective heart surgery yielded the resections from which the thymus tissue came. The specimen was thymus tissue. The receptors were gathered from a boy in the first two years of life with a congenital heart defect but otherwise immunologically healthy.

This chain connects TRBV28 to TRBJ1-2; no clear D gene. V dropped 2 bases and J dropped 11 bases, with 12 bases sitting between them. Germline CDR1 is MDHEN and CDR2 is SYDVKM. The CDR3 sequence is 12 residues long. As DNA, the CDR3 is TGTGCCAGCAGTTTAGACTGGTCAAATTACACCTTC. The encoded protein is CASSLDWSNYTF.

Only one count was recorded for this clone. The gene calls are TRBV7-9 and TRBJ2-7, with D tentatively TRBD2 (6 bases). CDR1 and CDR2 (germline): SEHNR, FQNEAQ (reference sequence). V lost 4 bases to trimming and J lost 6 bases, with 16 bases between them. This CDR3 region has 14 residues. CDR3 residues: CASSSSGRSFEQYF. The CDR3 nucleotides are TGTGCCAGCAGCTCGTCAGGGAGGTCTTTCGAGCAGTACTTC.

V usage is TRBV5-1 and J usage is TRBJ2-5, with D perhaps being TRBD1 or TRBD2 (6 bases each). V gave up 3 bases and J gave up 0 bases, with 12 bases separating them. Germline V gene data show CDR1 as SGHRS and CDR2 as YFSETQ. This CDR3 is built from 15 residues. CDR3 sequence: CASSCWGAYQETQYF. For the CDR3, the DNA is TGCGCCAGCAGCTGCTGGGGGGCCTACCAAGAGACCCAGTACTTC.

The rearrangement uses TRBV5-1 and TRBJ2-1, with 7 bases identical to TRBD1. V trimming: 5 bases; J trimming: 5 bases; junction bases outside the gene matches: 10. This CDR3 spans 15 amino acids. Germline assignment: CDR1 SGHRS and CDR2 YFSETQ. CDR3 sequence: CASRPDRDRDNEQFF. The CDR3 DNA sequence: TGCGCCAGCAGACCCGACAGGGACCGGGACAATGAGCAGTTCTTC.

V and J are TRBV4-3 and TRBJ2-3; 9 positions agree with TRBD2. The V gene end was trimmed by 2 bases and the J gene end by 12 bases; junction bases not matched to a gene: 9. This CDR3 contains 14 residues. Looked up from germline, CDR1 is LGHNA and CDR2 is YSLEER. The CDR3 reads CASSQLAGGKLQYF. CDR3 in DNA: TGCGCCAGCAGCCAACTGGCGGGGGGGAAGCTCCAGTATTTT.

The V gene is TRBV5-1, the J gene TRBJ2-2; 10 bases fit TRBD2. Germline CDR1 and CDR2: SGHRS and YFSETQ. CDR3 size: 15 residues. The V and J ends lost 1 base and 5 bases, in that order; junction bases with no gene match: 2. CDR3 nucleotide sequence: TGCGCCAGCAGCTTGACTAGCGGGGATACCGGGGAGCTGTTTTTT. It specifies CASSLTSGDTGELFF.

The CDR3 is CAISGQGGANVLTF. CDR3 DNA sequence: TGTGCCATCAGTGGACAGGGTGGGGCCAACGTCCTGACTTTC. V usage is TRBV10-3 and J usage is TRBJ2-6; 7 nucleotides align to TRBD1. Germline V gene sequence: CDR1 ENHRY, CDR2 SYGVKD. The CDR3 consists of 14 residues. V dropped 4 bases and J dropped 3; count of bases not matched to a gene: 0.

This rearrangement joins TRBV7-9 to TRBJ2-7; TRBD2 matches 8 bases. This CDR3 region has 15 residues. V lost 0 bases to trimming and J lost 3 bases; unmatched junction nucleotides: 4. Germline V lookup: CDR1 SEHNR, CDR2 FQNEAQ (reference sequence). The CDR3 protein is CASSLAPGLGYEQYF. The CDR3 nucleotides read TGTGCCAGCAGCTTAGCCCCGGGACTAGGCTACGAGCAGTACTTC.

The chain has TRBV2 and TRBJ2-5; 9 bases fit TRBD2. This CDR3 contains 16 residues. From germline, CDR1 is SNHLY and CDR2 FYNNEI. V lost 1 base to trimming and J lost 5 bases; unmatched junction nucleotides: 8. CDR3 amino acids: CASSEGDAGGLETQYF. The CDR3 DNA reads as TGTGCCAGCAGTGAAGGTGACGCGGGGGGGCTGGAGACCCAGTACTTC. The full variable domain, rest sourced from reference TRBV2 and TRBJ2-5, is EPEVTQTPSHQVTQMGQEVILRCVPISNHLYFYWYRQILGQKVEFLVSFYNNEISEKSEIFDDQFSVERPDGSNFTLKIRSTKLEDSAMYFCASSEGDAGGLETQYFGPGTRLLVL.

In this sample, this clone turned up a few times. The chain links TRBV7-2 to TRBJ1-1; D unclear. V lost 5 bases and J lost 1, with 8 bases in between. The CDR3 is 13 residues long. The germline gives CDR1 SGHTA, CDR2 FQGNSA. The CDR3: CASSPRQNTEAFF. In DNA, the CDR3 is TGTGCCAGCAGCCCACGACAGAACACTGAAGCTTTCTTT.

This chain joins TRBV14 and TRBJ2-5, with 10 bases lining up with TRBD1. CDR1 is SGHDN and CDR2 is FVKESK in the germline V gene. The CDR3 contains 16 residues. Trimming at V came to 0 bases and at J to 5 bases, leaving 6 bases not matched to a gene. The CDR3 reads CASSQETTGGRETQYF. The DNA for the CDR3 is TGTGCCAGCAGCCAAGAGACGACAGGGGGCAGGGAGACCCAGTACTTC.

The chain carries TRBV7-8 and TRBJ1-2; no definite D call. In germline, CDR1 is SGHVS, CDR2 FQNEAQ. V lost 4 bases and J 4 bases, leaving 25 bases between the germline ends. The CDR3 has 18 residues. The CDR3 DNA reads TGTGCCAGCAGCTCAGTAAGTTCCGGACCGGCCGGTAGCTATGGCTACACCTTC. This encodes CASSSVSSGPAGSYGYTF.

The genes are TRBV28 and TRBJ2-3, with 10 bases matching TRBD2. The CDR3 runs 14 residues. CDR1 is MDHEN, CDR2 SYDVKM, per germline. J lost 6 bases, V lost 2 bases, and 2 bases had no gene match. The CDR3 sequence is CASSLSGGGDTQYF. The CDR3 bases are TGTGCCAGCAGTTTAAGCGGGGGGGGCGATACGCAGTATTTT.

The V call is TRBV9, the J call TRBJ1-2; D unclear. The CDR3 length is 15 residues. Germline V gene data show CDR1 as SGDLS and CDR2 as YYNGEE. The V end was cut by 0 bases, the J end by 4 bases, with 13 bases between. The CDR3 sequence: CASSVATLGFYGYTF. DNA of the CDR3: TGTGCCAGCAGCGTAGCTACTTTGGGGTTCTATGGCTACACCTTC. Supplemented by reference TRBV9 and TRBJ1-2, the full variable domain reads DSGVTQTPKHLITATGQRVTLRCSPRSGDLSVYWYQQSLDQGLQFLIQYYNGEERAKGNILERFSAQQFPDLHSELNLSSLELGDSALYFCASSVATLGFYGYTFGSGTRLTVV.

The chain uses TRBV27 and TRBJ2-2; D unclear. V was trimmed by 6 bases and J by 0 bases, leaving 5 bases between them. Germline V gene data show CDR1 as MNHEY and CDR2 as SMNVEV (reference sequence). The CDR3 consists of 13 residues. The CDR3 here is CASSPSNTGELFF. In nucleotides, the CDR3 is TGTGCCAGCAGCCCTTCGAACACCGGGGAGCTGTTTTTT.

This chain connects TRBV5-3 to TRBJ1-3, with D possibly matching TRBD1 (5 bases). TRBV5-3 falls under the ORF class, with uncertain function. This CDR3 region has 20 residues. V lost 0 bases and J 2 bases, leaving 24 bases between the germline ends. The CDR3 sequence: CARSLEWDPGPMCPGNTIYF. The CDR3 region has the DNA TGTGCCAGAAGCTTGGAGTGGGACCCGGGCCCAATGTGCCCTGGAAACACCATATATTTT.

This rearrangement joins TRBV28 to TRBJ1-3; 7 bases are shared with TRBD1. The germline V gene has CDR1 MDHEN and CDR2 SYDVKM. With V trimmed by 10 bases and J by 4 bases, 10 bases remained unmatched. The CDR3 loop spans 14 amino acids. The CDR3 loop reads CATKPGGGGNTIYF. The DNA of the CDR3 is TGTGCCACCAAACCAGGGGGAGGCGGAAACACCATATATTTT. Combining the CDR3 with reference TRBV28 and TRBJ1-3 gives the whole variable domain DVKVTQSSRYLVKRTGEKVFLECVQDMDHENMFWYRQDPGLGLRLIYFSYDVKMKEKGDIPEGYSVSREKKERFSLILESASTNQTSMYLCATKPGGGGNTIYFGEGSWLTVV.

CDR3 DNA: TGCGCCAGCAGCCACGAAGGGGGCACCACCTATGGCTACACCTTC. This sequence encodes CASSHEGGTTYGYTF. The chain uses TRBV4-3 and TRBJ1-2, with 7 bases fitting TRBD1. CDR3 length: 15 amino acids. Germline V CDR1 and CDR2: LGHNA, YSLEER. Trimming took 3 bases from V and 4 from J; bases not matched to a gene: 8.

V usage is TRBV5-6 and J usage is TRBJ1-6; no definite D call. CDR1 SGHDT and CDR2 YYEEEE come from the germline V gene. Deletions cut 4 bases from V and 3 bases from J, with 5 bases between. The CDR3 is 13 amino acids. CDR3 residues: CASSPFYNSPLHF. The CDR3 DNA reads TGTGCCAGCAGCCCCTTCTATAATTCACCCCTCCACTTT.

The chain joins TRBV5-6 to TRBJ2-5; D is unresolved. This CDR3 is 13 amino acids long. Germline V CDR1 and CDR2: SGHDT, YYEEEE. V lost 4 bases and J 2 bases, leaving 9 bases between the germline ends. CDR3 bases: TGTGCCAGCAGCGTTTTACAGCAAGAGACCCAGTACTTC. Translated: CASSVLQQETQYF. The variable domain in full, completed from reference TRBV5-6 and TRBJ2-5, reads DAGVTQSPTHLIKTRGQQVTLRCSPKSGHDTVSWYQQALGQGPQFIFQYYEEEERQRGNFPDRFSGHQFPNYSSELNVNALLLGDSALYLCASSVLQQETQYFGPGTRLLVL.

The rearrangement links TRBV18 to TRBJ2-1, with D uncertain. CDR1 is KGHSH, CDR2 LQKENI, per germline. The CDR3 loop spans 17 amino acids. Trimming removed 2 bases at V and 0 bases at J, with 14 bases between. CDR3 sequence: CASSPSQSFSSYNEQFF. CDR3 bases: TGTGCCAGCTCACCATCTCAGTCCTTTAGCTCCTACAATGAGCAGTTCTTC.

This clone was picked up one time. V and J are TRBV10-3 and TRBJ1-2, with a weak D call TRBD1 (5 bases). Germline V gene data show CDR1 as ENHRY and CDR2 as SYGVKD. V lost 10 bases, J lost 5 bases, and 20 bases lay in between. The CDR3 length is 14 residues. In nucleotides, the CDR3 is TGTGCCACCTTCTCGAGAGGGGCACCGTATGGCTACACCTTC. Protein sequence: CATFSRGAPYGYTF.

The rearrangement uses TRBV11-2 and TRBJ2-5, with TRBD2 identical over 8 bases. The CDR3 runs 18 residues. V trimming: 1 base; J trimming: 2 bases; junction bases outside the gene matches: 12. Germline V CDR1 and CDR2: SGHAT, FQNNGV. CDR3 in amino acids: CASSLVAPWTSKQETQYF. In DNA form, the CDR3 reads TGTGCCAGCAGCTTAGTAGCGCCCTGGACTAGCAAACAAGAGACCCAGTACTTC.

The gene calls are TRBV30 and TRBJ2-7, with 10 positions matching TRBD1. Trimming cost V 1 base and J 6 bases; bases outside gene matches: 15. The germline gives CDR1 GTSNPN, CDR2 SVGIG (reference sequence). This CDR3 is 17 amino acids long. CDR3 protein: CAWSDPLGTGECGEQYF. In DNA, the CDR3 is TGTGCCTGGAGTGACCCACTTGGGACAGGGGAATGTGGCGAGCAGTACTTC.

This sequence joins TRBV4-1 and TRBJ2-5; 10 bases match TRBD2. This CDR3 contains 17 residues. The germline gives CDR1 MGHRA, CDR2 YSYEKL. Germline trimming cut 5 bases from V and 0 bases from J; bases unmatched to any gene: 9. CDR3 protein: CASSSVAGGPYQETQYF. Here the CDR3 DNA reads TGCGCCAGCAGCTCGGTAGCGGGGGGCCCGTACCAAGAGACCCAGTACTTC.

The gene calls are TRBV7-2 and TRBJ2-1; possibly TRBD1 for D (5 bases). The V end was cut by 5 bases, the J end by 7 bases, with 12 bases between. This CDR3 spans 13 amino acids. CDR1 is SGHTA and CDR2 is FQGNSA in the germline V gene. The CDR3 DNA is TGTGCCAGCAGCCCCCCAAAGGGGAATGAGCAGTTCTTC. Its translation is CASSPPKGNEQFF.

Of note for this clone: An end of the junction differs from the germline gene, which may be a read error. The V and J genes are TRBV4-3 and TRBJ1-6, with D possibly being TRBD1 (5 bases). In germline, CDR1 is LGHNA, CDR2 YSLEER. This CDR3 has 14 residues. The DNA for the CDR3 is TGCGCCAGCAGCCAACTACACAGGTATTCACTCCTCCACTTT. Residues: CASSQLHRYSLLHF.

V usage is TRBV4-2 and J usage is TRBJ1-1, with D possibly being TRBD1 (5 bases). Germline lookup yields CDR1 LGHNA and CDR2 YNFKEQ. The CDR3 covers 13 residues. V was clipped by 3 bases and J by 6 bases, with 11 bases between them. The DNA of the CDR3 is TGTGCCAGCAGCCACTCCCAGGGCCCTGAAGCTTTCTTT. Translated: CASSHSQGPEAFF.

The chain carries TRBV4-3 and TRBJ2-7; TRBD2 agrees at 9 bases. This CDR3 contains 17 residues. Germline-derived CDR1 and CDR2 are LGHNA and YSLEER. J was trimmed by 2 bases and V by 0 bases; bases with no gene match: 8. CDR3 protein: CASSQDPRGGTTYEQYF. In DNA form, the CDR3 reads TGCGCCAGCAGCCAAGACCCGCGGGGGGGTACCACCTACGAGCAGTACTTC.